One and the same sample provided the 9 T cell receptor beta chains below, sequenced in a study of blood T cell repertoires in COVID-19. TCRdb's table, derived via immunoSEQ multiplex PCR, lists solely in-frame clones and lacks some. This sample has around 130,000 clones; around 86% occur once, and the top ten carry about a sixth. The sequenced sample was peripheral blood. These receptors all come from a woman aged 45 to 65 who had recovered from COVID-19.

The chain employs TRBV10-3 and TRBJ1-1; no clear D gene. Germline CDR1 and CDR2: ENHRY and SYGVKD. V shed 4 bases and J shed 5 bases, with 8 bases lying between them. This CDR3 region has 12 residues. CDR3: CAISVGETEAFF. Here the CDR3 DNA reads TGTGCCATCAGTGTTGGGGAGACTGAAGCTTTCTTT.

The count of this clone is one. Here the CDR3 DNA reads TGTGCCAGTAGTCTCGGGACTGAACAGTACTTC. Translated, it gives CASSLGTEQYF. The J gene is TRBJ2-7, the V gene TRBV19; tentatively, D is TRBD2 (6 bases). The CDR3 runs 11 residues. Between the trimmed V and J ends, which lost 5 bases and 10 bases, there was a span of 12 bases. Germline values: CDR1 LNHDA, CDR2 SQIVND (reference sequence).

This CDR3 is CASSEYTGSGYTF. The CDR3 DNA sequence: TGTGCCAGCAGTGAATACACAGGGAGTGGCTACACCTTC. V usage is TRBV2 and J usage is TRBJ1-2, with D tentatively TRBD1 (6 bases). The germline gives CDR1 SNHLY, CDR2 FYNNEI. The CDR3 is 13 residues long. Trimming took 2 bases from V and 7 from J, leaving 11 bases between them. Drawing the rest from reference TRBV2 and TRBJ1-2, the complete variable domain is EPEVTQTPSHQVTQMGQEVILRCVPISNHLYFYWYRQILGQKVEFLVSFYNNEISEKSEIFDDQFSVERPDGSNFTLKIRSTKLEDSAMYFCASSEYTGSGYTFGSGTRLTVV.

This chain uses TRBV4-1 with TRBJ2-2; 7 bases line up with TRBD2. From germline, CDR1 is MGHRA and CDR2 YSYEKL. V was clipped by 4 bases and J by 1 base; unmatched bases: 3. The CDR3 spans 15 residues. The CDR3 sequence is CASSLAGRNTGELFF. The CDR3 DNA follows: TGCGCCAGCAGCCTAGCGGGTCGGAACACCGGGGAGCTGTTTTTT.

The chain links TRBV4-1 to TRBJ2-2; D might be TRBD2 (6 bases). V was clipped by 1 base and J by 5 bases, with 14 bases between them. CDR3 length equals 16 residues. The germline V gene has CDR1 MGHRA and CDR2 YSYEKL. The CDR3, as DNA: TGCGCCAGCAGCCAAGTCGCGGGGAGTAGGACCGGGGAGCTGTTTTTT. It translates to CASSQVAGSRTGELFF.

This chain links TRBV21-1 with TRBJ2-2; the listed D gene, TRBD2, was not tested against the DNA. TRBV21-1 is assigned pseudogene status. The CDR3 runs to 18 residues. The CDR3 loop reads CASSKELAGDLNTGELFF. As DNA, the CDR3 is TGTGCCAGCAGCAAAGAATTAGCGGGAGACCTGAACACCGGGGAGCTGTTTTTT.

This clone was observed a handful of times. The gene calls are TRBV7-2 and TRBJ1-3; 9 nucleotides agree with TRBD1. The CDR3 consists of 15 residues. Germline values: CDR1 SGHTA, CDR2 FQGNSA. After removal of 5 bases from V and 9 bases from J, the junction contained 11 bases not matched to a gene. CDR3 protein: CASSEGTGRWSTIYF. In DNA, the CDR3 is TGTGCCAGCAGCGAAGGGACAGGGCGGTGGAGCACCATATATTTT.

The rearrangement links TRBV5-1 to TRBJ2-2; D may be TRBD1 (6 bases). The CDR3 is 14 residues long. Germline V CDR1 and CDR2: SGHRS, YFSETQ. Trimming stripped 3 bases from V and 0 bases from J, with 6 bases between. Written as DNA, the CDR3 is TGCGCCAGCAGCTGGGACACGAACACCGGGGAGCTGTTTTTT. This encodes CASSWDTNTGELFF.

The chain carries TRBV18 and TRBJ1-2; D uncertain. V lost 3 bases and J 8 bases, leaving 13 bases between the germline ends. This CDR3 is built from 13 residues. The germline gives CDR1 KGHSH, CDR2 LQKENI. CDR3 sequence reads: CASSPPGLKGYTF. The CDR3 DNA follows: TGTGCCAGCTCACCGCCGGGATTAAAGGGCTACACCTTC. Looking up the rest from reference TRBV18 and TRBJ1-2 gives the full variable domain: NAGVMQNPRHLVRRRGQEARLRCSPMKGHSHVYWYRQLPEEGLKFMVYLQKENIIDESGMPKERFSAEFPKEGPSILRIQQVVRGDSAAYFCASSPPGLKGYTFGSGTRLTVV.